The 20 T cell receptor beta chains below come from one sample, sequenced in a study of T and B cells in COVID-19 patients. Blood genomic DNA input for TRB amplification was roughly 250-500 ng. BIOMED2 TRB-A/B primer pools were used in multiplex TRB PCR. MiXCR, applied by TCRdb to the multiplex PCR reads, yields one record per CDR3 protein. The sample includes over a thousand distinct CDR3 sequences, under 35% of them seen just once. Sequencing was performed on blood. Source of these receptors: a human donor with active COVID-19.

This clonotype is medium-sized. The chain uses TRBV30 and TRBJ2-7; possible D gene TRBD1, 6 bases. CDR1 GTSNPN and CDR2 SVGIG come from the germline V gene (reference sequence). The CDR3 contains 13 residues. The V end lost 5 bases, the J end lost 0 bases, and 11 bases lay between the germline ends. CDR3 in DNA: TGTGCCTGGGGGCAGGGGCTCTCCTACGAGCAGTACTTC. Its protein product is CAWGQGLSYEQYF.

J is TRBJ1-6 and V is TRBV5-3; D is undetermined. TRBV5-3 is identified as an open reading frame with a role that is uncertain. V lost 8 bases to trimming and J lost 7 bases, with 13 bases between them. The CDR3 is 13 residues long. In nucleotides, the CDR3 is TGTGCCAGCAGTAACAGAAGAAATTCACCCCTCCACTTT. Translating it yields CASSNRRNSPLHF.

This clonotype was counted between two and nine times. The rearrangement joins TRBV6-6 to TRBJ1-2, with TRBD1 identical over 8 bases. This CDR3 contains 14 residues. Germline V lookup: CDR1 MNHNY, CDR2 SVGAGI (reference sequence). Trimming took 3 bases from V and 2 from J; bases not matched to a gene: 2. CDR3 protein: CASSYTGGNYGYTF. CDR3 DNA: TGTGCCAGCAGTTATACAGGGGGGAACTATGGCTACACCTTC.

The rearrangement joins TRBV4-3 to TRBJ2-2, with D unclear. V lost 0 bases, J lost 2 bases, and 1 base lay in between. Germline V gives CDR1 LGHNA, CDR2 YSLEER. The CDR3 is made up of 13 amino acids. CDR3 coding DNA: TGCGCCAGCAGCCAAGATAACACCGGGGAGCTGTTTTTT. Encoded protein: CASSQDNTGELFF.

V usage is TRBV5-6 and J usage is TRBJ1-2; no firm D call. V was pared by 2 bases and J by 4 bases, with 9 bases between. The CDR3 contains 13 residues. CDR1 and CDR2 from the germline V gene are SGHDT and YYEEEE. The CDR3 DNA follows: TGTGCCAGCAGCTTAGGCTCTAGCTATGGCTACACCTTC. Protein product: CASSLGSSYGYTF.

This chain joins TRBV5-1 and TRBJ1-2, with 7 bases identical to TRBD1. CDR1 and CDR2 from the germline V gene are SGHRS and YFSETQ. This CDR3 spans 15 amino acids. Losses at the gene ends were 3 bases for V and 8 bases for J; bases not matched to a gene: 13. The CDR3 nucleotides are TGCGCCAGCAGCTCGCTACAGGGGAGGGGCTGGGGCTACACCTTC. It is translated as CASSSLQGRGWGYTF.

The sample holds one count of this clonotype. The chain links TRBV28 to TRBJ1-3; 9 bases line up with TRBD1. J was trimmed by 4 bases and V by 5 bases; bases with no gene match: 9. The CDR3 sequence is 16 residues long. In germline, CDR1 is MDHEN, CDR2 SYDVKM. The chain's CDR3 is CASSDPRTGEGNTIYF. In nucleotides, the CDR3 is TGTGCCAGCAGTGATCCCAGGACAGGGGAAGGAAACACCATATATTTT.

In its sample, this clonotype is medium-sized. V gene TRBV19 combines with J gene TRBJ1-1; TRBD1 agrees at 7 bases. The CDR3 sequence is 16 residues long. Trimming took 5 bases from V and 7 from J; bases not matched to a gene: 16. Germline CDR1 reads LNHDA; CDR2 reads SQIVND (reference sequence). The CDR3 DNA reads TGTGCCAGTAGTTCCGCAAACAGGGGAAAAGGGAATGAAGCTTTCTTT. As protein: CASSSANRGKGNEAFF.

The chain is built from TRBV7-2 and TRBJ1-6; D unresolved. V gave up 5 bases and J gave up 9 bases, with 17 bases separating them. The CDR3 is 15 residues long. Germline CDR1 is SGHTA and CDR2 is FQGNSA. The CDR3 reads CASSPKGLRISPLHF. DNA for the CDR3: TGTGCCAGCAGCCCCAAAGGCCTGCGGATTTCACCCCTCCACTTT. Looking up the rest from reference TRBV7-2 and TRBJ1-6 gives the full variable domain: GAGVSQSPSNKVTEKGKDVELRCDPISGHTALYWYRQSLGQGLEFLIYFQGNSAPDKSGLPSDRFSAERTGGSVSTLTIQRTQQEDSAVYLCASSPKGLRISPLHFGNGTRLTVT.

By sample fraction, this clonotype is medium-sized. This CDR3 reads CASSYGGGTDTQYF. The CDR3 DNA is TGTGCCAGCAGTTACGGAGGGGGCACAGATACGCAGTATTTT. The chain combines TRBV6-5 with TRBJ2-3, with D possibly TRBD2 on 6 matching bases. Germline V CDR1 and CDR2: MNHEY, SVGAGI. The CDR3 contains 14 residues. V lost 2 bases and J 1 base, leaving 7 bases between the germline ends.

The chain uses TRBV18 and TRBJ2-5; 8 bases align to TRBD2. CDR1 is KGHSH, CDR2 LQKENI, per germline. Trimming cost V 1 base and J 2 bases; bases outside gene matches: 12. The CDR3 contains 18 residues. As DNA, the CDR3 is TGTGCCAGCTCACCACAGGTAGCGGGACTCGGAAATCAAGAGACCCAGTACTTC. Translating it yields CASSPQVAGLGNQETQYF.

The gene calls are TRBV20-1 and TRBJ2-4; TRBD1 matches at 7 bases. The CDR3 is made up of 17 amino acids. V shed 5 bases and J 8 bases; nucleotides not matched to a gene: 21. The germline V gene encodes CDR1 DFQATT and CDR2 SNEGSKA (reference sequence). The CDR3 coding sequence is TGCAGTGCTCTTTTCCCTCCCTCAACAGGGGAATGGGACATTCAGTACTTC. Translated: CSALFPPSTGEWDIQYF.

About this clonotype: A much bigger clone sits one base away, suggesting this may be a read error. The chain combines TRBV6-6 with TRBJ2-6, with D uncertain. The CDR3 runs 16 residues. The germline V gene has CDR1 MNHNY and CDR2 SVGAGI (reference sequence). This CDR3 reads CASRRRLSSGDNVLTF. For the CDR3, the DNA is TGTGCCAGCAGGCGCCGACTGTCCTCTGGGGACAACGTCCTGACTTTC.

The V and J genes are TRBV25-1 and TRBJ1-6; D gene ambiguous. Germline CDR1 is MGHDK and CDR2 is SYGVNS. V lost 0 bases and J 3 bases, leaving 6 bases between the germline ends. CDR3 size: 15 residues. CDR3 bases: TGTGCCAGCAGTGAATATGGGGACTATAATTCACCCCTCCACTTT. The encoded protein is CASSEYGDYNSPLHF. Full variable domain (missing parts from reference TRBV25-1 and TRBJ1-6): EADIYQTPRYLVIGTGKKITLECSQTMGHDKMYWYQQDPGMELHLIHYSYGVNSTEKGDLSSESTVSRIRTEHFPLTLESARPSHTSQYLCASSEYGDYNSPLHFGNGTRLTVT.

This clonotype occurred once. This may arise from a read error, as a much more abundant clone is one base away. The chain recombines TRBV5-5 with TRBJ2-5; possible D gene TRBD1, 6 bases. The V gene's germline CDR1 is SGHKS and CDR2 YYEKEE (reference sequence). V lost 8 bases to trimming and J lost 5 bases, with 25 bases between them. The CDR3 spans 16 residues. Written as DNA, the CDR3 is TGTGCCAGAAGCCGGGGAGCGGCCAGGGGCGTGGAGACCCAGTACTTC. This translates into CARSRGAARGVETQYF.

This clonotype ranks as medium-sized. The chain recombines TRBV19 with TRBJ2-1; 11 nucleotides align to TRBD2. Germline CDR1 LNHDA, CDR2 SQIVND (reference sequence). The CDR3 spans 15 residues. After removal of 4 bases from V and 7 bases from J, the junction contained 6 bases not matched to a gene. CDR3 sequence: CASSRGTSGLNEQFF. CDR3 DNA: TGTGCCAGTAGTAGGGGGACTAGCGGCTTGAATGAGCAGTTCTTC.

By share of the sample, this clonotype is medium-sized (0.01 to 0.1%). CDR3 region: CASSLGPNTGELFF. The CDR3 bases are TGTGCCAGTAGTCTGGGCCCGAACACCGGGGAGCTGTTTTTT. The chain combines TRBV19 with TRBJ2-2; D gene uncertain. The V and J ends lost 5 bases and 0 bases respectively, with 7 bases between them. CDR3 length: 14 residues. Germline V gives CDR1 LNHDA, CDR2 SQIVND (reference sequence).

In its sample, this clonotype ranks as medium-sized (0.01 to 0.1%). The J gene is TRBJ2-7, the V gene TRBV30, with 9 bases identical to TRBD2. The V segment lost 3 bases and the J segment 6 bases; nucleotides outside the gene matches: 9. This CDR3 region has 14 residues. CDR1 GTSNPN and CDR2 SVGIG come from the germline V gene (reference sequence). CDR3 loop: CAWRIAGGPREQYF. DNA of the CDR3: TGTGCCTGGAGGATCGCGGGAGGGCCTCGCGAGCAGTACTTC. Looking up the rest from reference TRBV30 and TRBJ2-7 gives the full variable domain: SQTIHQWPATLVQPVGSPLSLECTVEGTSNPNLYWYRQAAGRGLQLLFYSVGIGQISSEVPQNLSASRPQDRQFILSSKKLLLSDSGFYLCAWRIAGGPREQYFGPGTRLTVT.

For the CDR3, the DNA is TGTGCCAGTGAATTAGGCTCTAGCGGGAAAGAGACCCAGTACTTC. It yields the protein CASELGSSGKETQYF. This chain uses TRBV6-1 with TRBJ2-5, with 9 bases aligning to TRBD2. The CDR3 extends over 15 amino acids. CDR1 is MNHNS, CDR2 SASEGT, per germline. Trimming removed 9 bases from V and 3 bases from J; junction bases left unmatched: 11.

This clonotype counts as medium-sized. V usage is TRBV27 and J usage is TRBJ2-1, with TRBD2 matching 9 bases. Trimming at V came to 7 bases and at J to 7 bases, leaving 8 bases not matched to a gene. Per germline, CDR1 MNHEY and CDR2 SMNVEV (reference sequence). CDR3 length: 14 amino acids. The CDR3: CASIGGRAVNEQFF. For the CDR3, the DNA is TGTGCCAGCATAGGCGGGAGGGCCGTTAATGAGCAGTTCTTC.